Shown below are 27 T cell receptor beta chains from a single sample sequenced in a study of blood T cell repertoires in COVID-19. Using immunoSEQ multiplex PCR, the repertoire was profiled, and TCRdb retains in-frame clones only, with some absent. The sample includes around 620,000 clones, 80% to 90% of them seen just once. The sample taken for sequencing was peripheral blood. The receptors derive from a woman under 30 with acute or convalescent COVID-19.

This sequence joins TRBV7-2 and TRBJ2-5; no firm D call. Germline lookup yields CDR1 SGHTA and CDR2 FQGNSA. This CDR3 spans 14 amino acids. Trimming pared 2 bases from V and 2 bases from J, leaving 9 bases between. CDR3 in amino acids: CASSLQTGQETQYF. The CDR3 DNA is TGTGCCAGCAGCTTACAGACTGGGCAAGAGACCCAGTACTTC.

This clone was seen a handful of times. CDR3 sequence reads: CASSFGRTFNYGYTF. In DNA form, the CDR3 reads TGTGCCAGCAGCTTTGGGAGGACTTTTAACTATGGCTACACCTTC. V is TRBV7-9 and J is TRBJ1-2; D uncertain. V dropped 3 bases and J dropped 1 base, with 12 bases sitting between them. The CDR3 loop spans 15 amino acids. The germline gives CDR1 SEHNR, CDR2 FQNEAQ (reference sequence).

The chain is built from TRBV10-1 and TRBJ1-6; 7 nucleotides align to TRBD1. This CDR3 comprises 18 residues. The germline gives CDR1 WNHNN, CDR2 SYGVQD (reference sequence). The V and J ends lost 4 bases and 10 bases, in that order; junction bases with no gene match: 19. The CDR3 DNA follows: TGCGCCAGCAGTGGCTCCTCCTCGGACAGGTCGAGGCGGTCACCCCTCCACTTT. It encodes CASSGSSSDRSRRSPLHF.

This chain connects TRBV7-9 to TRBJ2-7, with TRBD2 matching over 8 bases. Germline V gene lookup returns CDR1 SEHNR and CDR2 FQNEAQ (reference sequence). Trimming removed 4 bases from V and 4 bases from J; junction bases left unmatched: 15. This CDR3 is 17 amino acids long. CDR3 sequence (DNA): TGTGCCAGCAGCTCCGCCCGGGGGGGGTCCGGAGGGTACGAGCAGTACTTC. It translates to CASSSARGGSGGYEQYF.

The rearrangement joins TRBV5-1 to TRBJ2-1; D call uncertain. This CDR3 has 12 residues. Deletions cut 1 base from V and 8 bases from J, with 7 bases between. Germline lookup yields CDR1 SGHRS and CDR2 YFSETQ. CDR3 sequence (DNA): TGCGCCAGCAGCTTGTCCGAGGATGAGCAGTTCTTC. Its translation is CASSLSEDEQFF. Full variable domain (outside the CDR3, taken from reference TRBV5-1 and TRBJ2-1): KAGVTQTPRYLIKTRGQQVTLSCSPISGHRSVSWYQQTPGQGLQFLFEYFSETQRNKGNFPGRFSGRQFSNSRSEMNVSTLELGDSALYLCASSLSEDEQFFGPGTRLTVL.

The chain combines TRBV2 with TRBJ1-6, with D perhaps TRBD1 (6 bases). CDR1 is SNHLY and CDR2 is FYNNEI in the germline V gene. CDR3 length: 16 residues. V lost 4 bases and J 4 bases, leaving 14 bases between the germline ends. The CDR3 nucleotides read TGTGCCAGCAGTGCCAGGGGCGCTATTTATAATTCACCCCTCCACTTT. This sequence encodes CASSARGAIYNSPLHF. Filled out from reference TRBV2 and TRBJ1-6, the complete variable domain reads EPEVTQTPSHQVTQMGQEVILRCVPISNHLYFYWYRQILGQKVEFLVSFYNNEISEKSEIFDDQFSVERPDGSNFTLKIRSTKLEDSAMYFCASSARGAIYNSPLHFGNGTRLTVT.

The CDR3 here is CASRTTGPNYGYTF. CDR3 sequence (DNA): TGTGCCAGTAGAACGACAGGGCCCAACTATGGCTACACCTTC. The rearrangement uses TRBV19 and TRBJ1-2; 7 bases align to TRBD1. After removal of 6 bases from V and 2 bases from J, the junction contained 6 bases not matched to a gene. The CDR3 runs to 14 residues. Germline lookup yields CDR1 LNHDA and CDR2 SQIVND (reference sequence).

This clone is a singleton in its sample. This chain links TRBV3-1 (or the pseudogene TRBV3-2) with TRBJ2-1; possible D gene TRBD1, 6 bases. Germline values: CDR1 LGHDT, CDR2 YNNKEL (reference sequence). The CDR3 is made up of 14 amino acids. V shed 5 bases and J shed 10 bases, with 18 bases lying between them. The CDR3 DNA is TGTGCCAGCAGCAGATCCGCTCGGACAGTCGAGCAGTTCTTC. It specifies CASSRSARTVEQFF.

CDR3 nucleotides: TGCAGCGTTCTGACAGGTGGAGGCTATGGCTACACCTTC. Its translation: CSVLTGGGYGYTF. The chain combines TRBV29-1 with TRBJ1-2; D may be TRBD1 (6 bases). V lost 5 bases and J 4 bases, leaving 14 bases between the germline ends. CDR1 and CDR2 (germline): SQVTM, ANQGSEA. CDR3 length: 13 amino acids.

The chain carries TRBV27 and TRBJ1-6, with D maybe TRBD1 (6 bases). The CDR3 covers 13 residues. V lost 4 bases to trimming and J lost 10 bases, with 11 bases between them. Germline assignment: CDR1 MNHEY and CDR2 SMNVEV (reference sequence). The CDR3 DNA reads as TGTGCCAGCAGTTACAGGGTTAGCTCACCCCTCCACTTT. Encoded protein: CASSYRVSSPLHF.

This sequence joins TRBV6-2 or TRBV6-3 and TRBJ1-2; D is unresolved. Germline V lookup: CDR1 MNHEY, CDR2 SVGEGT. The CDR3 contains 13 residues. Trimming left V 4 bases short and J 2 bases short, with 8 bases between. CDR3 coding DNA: TGTGCCAGCAGTTTGGTGCAGAACTATGGCTACACCTTC. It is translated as CASSLVQNYGYTF.

The CDR3 protein is CASKGGGEKLFF. As DNA, the CDR3 is TGTGCCAGCAAGGGCGGAGGCGAAAAACTGTTTTTT. The chain has TRBV6-5 and TRBJ1-4; D gene ambiguous. Germline CDR1 and CDR2: MNHEY and SVGAGI. Deletions cut 7 bases from V and 8 bases from J, with 11 bases between. The CDR3 extends over 12 amino acids.

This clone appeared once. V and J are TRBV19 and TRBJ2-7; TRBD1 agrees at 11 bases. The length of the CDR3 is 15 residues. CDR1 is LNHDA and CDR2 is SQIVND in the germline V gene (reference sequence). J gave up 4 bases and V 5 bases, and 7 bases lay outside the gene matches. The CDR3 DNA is TGTGCCAGTAGTGAATGGGACAGGGGGATATACGAGCAGTACTTC. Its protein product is CASSEWDRGIYEQYF.

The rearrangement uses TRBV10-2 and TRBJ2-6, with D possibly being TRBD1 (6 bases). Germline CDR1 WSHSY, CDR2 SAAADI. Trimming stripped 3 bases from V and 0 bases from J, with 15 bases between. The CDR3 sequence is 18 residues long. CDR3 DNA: TGCGCCAGCAGTGACCAGGGGCTTCGTAACTCTGGGGCCAACGTCCTGACTTTC. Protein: CASSDQGLRNSGANVLTF.

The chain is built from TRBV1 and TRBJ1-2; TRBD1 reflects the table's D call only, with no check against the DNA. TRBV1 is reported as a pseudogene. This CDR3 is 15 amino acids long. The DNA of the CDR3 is TGCACCAGCCATATTCCCGGGACAGGGAACTATGGCTACACCTTC. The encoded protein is CTSHIPGTGNYGYTF.

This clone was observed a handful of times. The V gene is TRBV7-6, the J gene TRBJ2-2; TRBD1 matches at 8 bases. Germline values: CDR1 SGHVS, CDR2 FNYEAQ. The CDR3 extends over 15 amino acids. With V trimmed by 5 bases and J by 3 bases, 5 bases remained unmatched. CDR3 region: CASSPRTGYTGELFF. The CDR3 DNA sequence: TGTGCCAGCAGCCCTAGGACAGGGTACACCGGGGAGCTGTTTTTT.

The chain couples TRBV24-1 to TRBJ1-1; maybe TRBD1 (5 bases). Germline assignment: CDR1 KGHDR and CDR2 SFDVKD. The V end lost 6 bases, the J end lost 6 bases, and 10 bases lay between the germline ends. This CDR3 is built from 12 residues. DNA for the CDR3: TGTGCCACCAGTCAGGGAGGTGCTGAAGCTTTCTTT. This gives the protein CATSQGGAEAFF.

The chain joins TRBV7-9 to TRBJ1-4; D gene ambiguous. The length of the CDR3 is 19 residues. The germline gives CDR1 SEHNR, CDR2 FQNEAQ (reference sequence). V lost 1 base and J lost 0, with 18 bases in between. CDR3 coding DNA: TGTGCCAGCAGCTTAGACGGTGAAGTCTACTATGCAACTAATGAAAAACTGTTTTTT. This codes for CASSLDGEVYYATNEKLFF.

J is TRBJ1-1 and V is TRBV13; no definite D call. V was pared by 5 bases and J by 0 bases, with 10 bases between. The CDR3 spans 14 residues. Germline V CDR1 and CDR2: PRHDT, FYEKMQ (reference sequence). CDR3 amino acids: CASSPRTVNTEAFF. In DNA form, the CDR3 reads TGTGCCAGCAGCCCCCGAACAGTGAACACTGAAGCTTTCTTT.

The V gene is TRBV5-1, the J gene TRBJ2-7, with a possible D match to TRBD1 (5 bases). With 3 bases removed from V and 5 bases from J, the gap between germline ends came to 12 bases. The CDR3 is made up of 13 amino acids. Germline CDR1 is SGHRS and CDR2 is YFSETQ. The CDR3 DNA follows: TGCGCCAGCAGCTGGGAAGGGGCGGACGAGCAGTACTTC. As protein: CASSWEGADEQYF.

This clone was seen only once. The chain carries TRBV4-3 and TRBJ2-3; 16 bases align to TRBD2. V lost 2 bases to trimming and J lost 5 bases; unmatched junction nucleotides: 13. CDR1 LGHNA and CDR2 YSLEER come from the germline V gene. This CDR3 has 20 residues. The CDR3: CASSQRLPGLAGGHQDTQYF. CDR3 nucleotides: TGCGCCAGCAGCCAACGCCTCCCGGGACTAGCGGGGGGGCATCAAGATACGCAGTATTTT.

CDR3 in DNA: TGTGCCAGCAGCCCGACAGTTACCTACGAGCAGTACTTC. Its translation is CASSPTVTYEQYF. This chain connects TRBV12-3 or TRBV12-4 to TRBJ2-7, with D possibly being TRBD1 (5 bases). The CDR3 is 13 residues long. With 6 bases removed from V and 2 bases from J, the gap between germline ends came to 11 bases.

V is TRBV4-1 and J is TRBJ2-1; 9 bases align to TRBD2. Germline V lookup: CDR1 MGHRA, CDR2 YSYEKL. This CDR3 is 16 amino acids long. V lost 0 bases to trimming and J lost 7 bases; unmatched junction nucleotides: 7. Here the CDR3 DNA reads TGCGCCAGCAGCCAAGACCCTAGCGGGGTAAGGAATGAGCAGTTCTTC. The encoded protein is CASSQDPSGVRNEQFF.

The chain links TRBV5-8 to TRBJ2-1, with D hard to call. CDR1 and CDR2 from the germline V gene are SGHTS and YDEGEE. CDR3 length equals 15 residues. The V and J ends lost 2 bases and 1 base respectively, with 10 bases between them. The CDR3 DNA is TGTGCCAGCAGCTTTCAGGCAGTTTCCTACAATGAGCAGTTCTTC. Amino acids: CASSFQAVSYNEQFF. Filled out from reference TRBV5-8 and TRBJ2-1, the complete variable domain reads EAGVTQSPTHLIKTRGQQATLRCSPISGHTSVYWYQQALGLGLQFLLWYDEGEERNRGNFPPRFSGRQFPNYSSELNVNALELEDSALYLCASSFQAVSYNEQFFGPGTRLTVL.

CDR3 protein: CASSVGLEKTEAFF. The CDR3 DNA reads TGTGCCAGCAGCGTAGGACTCGAGAAAACTGAAGCTTTCTTT. V usage is TRBV9 and J usage is TRBJ1-1; D unclear. This CDR3 region has 14 residues. Per germline, CDR1 SGDLS and CDR2 YYNGEE. Trimming removed 0 bases at V and 5 bases at J, with 11 bases between.

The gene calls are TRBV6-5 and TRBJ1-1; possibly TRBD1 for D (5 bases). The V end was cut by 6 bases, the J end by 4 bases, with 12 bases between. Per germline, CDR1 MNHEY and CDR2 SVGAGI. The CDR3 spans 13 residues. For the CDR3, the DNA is TGTGCCAGCAGGAAAGGGGATCTCACTGAAGCTTTCTTT. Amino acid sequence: CASRKGDLTEAFF.

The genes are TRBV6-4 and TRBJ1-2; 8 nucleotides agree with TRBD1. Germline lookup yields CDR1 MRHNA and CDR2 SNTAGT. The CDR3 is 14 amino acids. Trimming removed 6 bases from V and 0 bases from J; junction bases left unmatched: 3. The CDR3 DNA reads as TGTGCCAGCAGCGCGACAGGGGCTAACTATGGCTACACCTTC. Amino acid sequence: CASSATGANYGYTF.